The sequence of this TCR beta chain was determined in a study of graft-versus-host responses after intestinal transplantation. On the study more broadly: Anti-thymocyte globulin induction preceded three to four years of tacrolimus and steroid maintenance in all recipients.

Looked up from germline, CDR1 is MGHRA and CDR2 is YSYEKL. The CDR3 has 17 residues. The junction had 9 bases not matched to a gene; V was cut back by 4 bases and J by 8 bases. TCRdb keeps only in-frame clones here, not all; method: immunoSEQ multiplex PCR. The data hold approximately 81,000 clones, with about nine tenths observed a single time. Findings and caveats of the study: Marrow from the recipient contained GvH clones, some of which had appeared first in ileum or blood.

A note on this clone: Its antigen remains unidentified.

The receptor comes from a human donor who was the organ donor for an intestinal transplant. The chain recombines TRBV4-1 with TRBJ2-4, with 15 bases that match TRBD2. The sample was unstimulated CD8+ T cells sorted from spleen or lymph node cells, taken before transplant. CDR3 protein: CASSPRGTSGGFDIQYF. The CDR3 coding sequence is TGCGCCAGCAGCCCCCGCGGGACTAGCGGGGGGTTTGACATTCAGTACTTC.